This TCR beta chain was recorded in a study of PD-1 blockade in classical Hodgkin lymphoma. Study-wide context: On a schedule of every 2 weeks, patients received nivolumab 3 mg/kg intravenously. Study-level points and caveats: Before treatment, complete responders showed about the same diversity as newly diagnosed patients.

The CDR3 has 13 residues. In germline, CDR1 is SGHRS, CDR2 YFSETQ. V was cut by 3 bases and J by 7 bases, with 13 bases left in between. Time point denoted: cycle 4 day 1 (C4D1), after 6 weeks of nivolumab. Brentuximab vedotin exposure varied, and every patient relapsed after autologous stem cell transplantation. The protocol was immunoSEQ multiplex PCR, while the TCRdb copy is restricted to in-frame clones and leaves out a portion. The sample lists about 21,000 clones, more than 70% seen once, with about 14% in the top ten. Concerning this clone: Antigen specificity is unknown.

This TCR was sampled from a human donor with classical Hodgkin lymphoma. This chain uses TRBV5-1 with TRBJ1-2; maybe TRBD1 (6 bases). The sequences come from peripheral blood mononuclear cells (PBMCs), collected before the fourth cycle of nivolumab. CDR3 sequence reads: CASSSPGETGYTF. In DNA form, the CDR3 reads TGCGCCAGCAGCTCCCCAGGGGAGACTGGCTACACCTTC. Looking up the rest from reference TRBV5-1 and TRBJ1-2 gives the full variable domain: KAGVTQTPRYLIKTRGQQVTLSCSPISGHRSVSWYQQTPGQGLQFLFEYFSETQRNKGNFPGRFSGRQFSNSRSEMNVSTLELGDSALYLCASSSPGETGYTFGSGTRLTVV.